This TCR beta chain was identified in a study of regulatory T cells in long-lasting Graves disease. Study outcomes and limitations: TRBV28, TRBJ1-2 and TRBJ2-5 emerged as the favored segments in persistent disease.

The sample's time point: persistent/refractory GD, antithyroid drugs over 5 years with positive TRAb. After RNA was extracted from PBMCs, the TCR library was made from it. Construction of TCR beta libraries relied on iRepertoire HTBI primers and on Arm-PCR targeting CDR3 regions. Original data processing: Taken together, the samples had roughly 56 TRBV and roughly 14 TRBJ segments identified. Each CDR3 protein is one row after TCRdb ran MiXCR on the multiplex PCR reads. The V and J calls were determined by TCRdb, not by the authors. This sample has 310,000 or so distinct CDR3 sequences, with around 23% found just once. This clonotype was seen ten or more times. Its specificity is unknown. CDR3 length equals 14 residues. Germline CDR1 reads MNHEY; CDR2 reads SVGAGI. V was clipped by 0 bases and J by 5 bases, with 7 bases between them.

Specimen: peripheral blood mononuclear cells (PBMCs), collected when the disease was refractory, from a patient treated with antithyroid drugs. This sequence joins TRBV6-5 and TRBJ1-4; D is uncertain. This TCR came from a female donor with Graves disease. In nucleotides, the CDR3 is TGTGCCAGCAGTTACTCCTCGTCGAATGAAAAACTGTTTTTT. Translated, it gives CASSYSSSNEKLFF.